The 25 T cell receptor beta chains listed next were all sequenced from one sample in a study of T cells expressing NK-cell markers. TCRdb reanalyzed the 5' RACE reads, giving one entry per CDR3 protein sequence and no DNA. The sample has 500,000 or so distinct CDR3 sequences. The sequencing input was blood T cells: a sorted CD56 or NKG2C T cell subset, CD4+ or CD8+ T cells, or bulk PBMC T cells (not recorded which). These receptors originate from a man aged 18-30 years in good health.

This sequence joins TRBV12-3 or TRBV12-4 and TRBJ2-1; TCRdb names TRBD2, which stays unverified in the absence of DNA. This CDR3 is 15 amino acids long. CDR3 sequence reads: CASRAGTSSYNEQFF.

The CDR3 loop is CATRRGGLNTGELFF. This chain uses TRBV28 with TRBJ2-2; TCRdb's D call, TRBD2, is unchecked because there is no DNA. The germline V gene has CDR1 MDHEN and CDR2 SYDVKM. This CDR3 is built from 15 residues. The whole variable domain, remainder taken from reference TRBV28 and TRBJ2-2, is DVKVTQSSRYLVKRTGEKVFLECVQDMDHENMFWYRQDPGLGLRLIYFSYDVKMKEKGDIPEGYSVSREKKERFSLILESASTNQTSMYLCATRRGGLNTGELFFGEGSRLTVL.

This chain joins TRBV20-1 and TRBJ2-4. Germline V CDR1 and CDR2: DFQATT, SNEGSKA (reference sequence). This CDR3 is 13 amino acids long. Here the CDR3 reads CSARAASENIQYF.

J is TRBJ2-3 and V is TRBV4-3. This CDR3 has 12 amino acids. Germline V gene data show CDR1 as LGHNA and CDR2 as YSLEER. The CDR3 loop reads CASSPTPDTQYF.

The rearrangement links TRBV5-1 to TRBJ2-3; TCRdb lists TRBD2, though no DNA is available to test this call. CDR3 length equals 17 residues. Germline lookup yields CDR1 SGHRS and CDR2 YFSETQ. CDR3 protein: CASSPGLAGGPQDTQYF.

This chain links TRBV20-1 with TRBJ2-3; the D call from TCRdb, TRBD1, cannot be confirmed without DNA. The CDR3 contains 15 residues. Germline V gene lookup returns CDR1 DFQATT and CDR2 SNEGSKA (reference sequence). The chain's CDR3 is CSASPLIWGTDTQYF.

J is TRBJ2-2 and V is TRBV5-1; TCRdb names TRBD2, which stays unverified in the absence of DNA. Germline V gives CDR1 SGHRS, CDR2 YFSETQ. The CDR3 has 19 amino acids. The CDR3 region is CASRPIWMSGDSNTGELFF.

The J gene is TRBJ2-7, the V gene TRBV7-2. Per the germline V gene, CDR1 is SGHTA and CDR2 is FQGNSA. This CDR3 has 14 residues. The CDR3 region is CASSPDWISYEQYF.

This chain uses TRBV5-1 with TRBJ2-1; there is no DNA to check the TCRdb D call of TRBD1. Germline CDR1 and CDR2: SGHRS and YFSETQ. CDR3 size: 16 residues. This CDR3 reads CASSVRGQGVYNEQFF.

The rearrangement joins TRBV5-8 to TRBJ2-7. The CDR3 covers 11 residues. Per the germline V gene, CDR1 is SGHTS and CDR2 is YDEGEE. CDR3: CASSLTMEQYF.

The rearrangement uses TRBV24-1 and TRBJ2-1; there is no DNA to check the TCRdb D call of TRBD1. Germline V gene lookup returns CDR1 KGHDR and CDR2 SFDVKD. The CDR3 contains 15 residues. The CDR3 loop reads CATSDGAGGYNEQFF.

The chain employs TRBV7-9 and TRBJ1-1; TCRdb gives TRBD1 as the D gene, but with no DNA this cannot be confirmed. The CDR3 has 13 amino acids. Germline CDR1 and CDR2: SEHNR and FQNEAQ (reference sequence). This CDR3 reads CASSPPRVFEAFF.

The V gene is TRBV5-1, the J gene TRBJ2-7. Germline loops: CDR1 SGHRS, CDR2 YFSETQ. The length of the CDR3 is 16 residues. CDR3 region: CASSHADQLTFYEQYF.

The gene calls are TRBV27 and TRBJ2-1; the D call from TCRdb, TRBD1, cannot be confirmed without DNA. The CDR3 is 14 residues long. Germline CDR1 MNHEY, CDR2 SMNVEV (reference sequence). The CDR3: CASSLIQGDNEQFF.

The chain combines TRBV4-2 with TRBJ2-3; TCRdb calls TRBD1, which cannot be checked without DNA. CDR1 and CDR2 from the germline V gene are LGHNA and YNFKEQ. CDR3 length equals 15 residues. This CDR3 is CASSQGGAIGDTQYF.

The chain is built from TRBV11-2 and TRBJ2-1; the D call from TCRdb, TRBD1, cannot be confirmed without DNA. CDR1 is SGHAT and CDR2 is FQNNGV in the germline V gene. There are 16 residues in the CDR3. The CDR3 loop is CASSLVRTGSYNEQFF.

The chain combines TRBV4-3 with TRBJ2-5; the TCRdb D gene call, TRBD1, has no DNA to confirm it. There are 15 residues in the CDR3. Germline-derived CDR1 and CDR2 are LGHNA and YSLEER. CDR3 region: CASSQGGETTETQYF.

The chain uses TRBV7-8 and TRBJ2-5. This CDR3 has 14 amino acids. Germline lookup yields CDR1 SGHVS and CDR2 FQNEAQ. The CDR3 region is CASSLATLRETQYF.

The rearrangement uses TRBV3-1 and TRBJ2-1; TCRdb picks TRBD1, but there is no DNA to check that call. The CDR3 runs to 16 residues. Per the germline V gene, CDR1 is LGHDT and CDR2 is YNNKEL (reference sequence). CDR3 amino acids: CASSPTGSIAGGEQFF.

The chain couples TRBV29-1 to TRBJ1-5; TCRdb's D call, TRBD1, is unchecked because there is no DNA. The germline gives CDR1 SQVTM, CDR2 ANQGSEA. The CDR3 runs 13 residues. CDR3 amino acids: CSVEDLTGGPQHF.

J is TRBJ1-2 and V is TRBV29-1; TCRdb indicates TRBD1, and absent DNA this call remains unverified. Germline values: CDR1 SQVTM, CDR2 ANQGSEA. The CDR3 is made up of 13 amino acids. The CDR3 sequence is CSADGGIGYGYTF. The full variable domain, its missing parts supplied by reference TRBV29-1 and TRBJ1-2, is SAVISQKPSRDICQRGTSLTIQCQVDSQVTMMFWYRQQPGQSLTLIATANQGSEATYESGFVIDKFPISRPNLTFSTLTVSNMSPEDSSIYLCSADGGIGYGYTFGSGTRLTVV.

The chain has TRBV18 and TRBJ2-1; TCRdb designates TRBD2, a call that cannot be tested without DNA. From germline, CDR1 is KGHSH and CDR2 LQKENI. This CDR3 contains 20 residues. CDR3 region: CASSPPRRGERSSSYNEQFF.

This chain connects TRBV11-2 to TRBJ2-3; TCRdb's D gene call, TRBD2, goes unchecked for lack of DNA. From germline, CDR1 is SGHAT and CDR2 FQNNGV. The length of the CDR3 is 17 residues. The CDR3 is CASSFRLAGVLADTQYF.

The chain carries TRBV30 and TRBJ2-3; without DNA, the TCRdb call of TRBD1 cannot be checked. In germline, CDR1 is GTSNPN, CDR2 SVGIG (reference sequence). CDR3 length: 14 amino acids. The CDR3 reads CAWDRQVSTDTQYF.

V and J are TRBV27 and TRBJ2-7. From germline, CDR1 is MNHEY and CDR2 SMNVEV (reference sequence). The CDR3 length is 15 residues. CDR3 in amino acids: CASSLPDGSSYEQYF.